This record covers a single T cell receptor beta chain. Other DNA sequences within the sample encode an identical CDR3. Trimming shortened V by 1 base and J by 5 bases, and 4 bases separated the two germline ends. The germline V gene has CDR1 LGHDT and CDR2 YNNKEL (reference sequence). The CDR3 loop spans 12 amino acids. These data are taken from a study of blood T cell repertoires in COVID-19. Study as a whole: The analysed material was cDNA or gDNA that came from T cells, B-cell-depleted T cells, or PBMCs.

Per the authors' pipeline: Researchers report that nucleated cell counts were estimated from reference gene primer amplification. Using immunoSEQ multiplex PCR, the repertoire was profiled, and TCRdb retains in-frame clones only, with some absent. V and J calls plus clone size are reproduced from that table; the DNA served to infer D and trimming. Altogether 40,000 to 45,000 clones are present, 80% to 90% being singletons, with the ten largest covering 6.5% to 9%. The source is a man in his fifties or sixties with active COVID-19. The source material was peripheral blood. V is TRBV3-1 (or the pseudogene TRBV3-2) and J is TRBJ2-3; D is undetermined. The CDR3 nucleotides read TGTGCCAGCAGCCAAGTTCGAGATACGCAGTATTTT. Translated: CASSQVRDTQYF.